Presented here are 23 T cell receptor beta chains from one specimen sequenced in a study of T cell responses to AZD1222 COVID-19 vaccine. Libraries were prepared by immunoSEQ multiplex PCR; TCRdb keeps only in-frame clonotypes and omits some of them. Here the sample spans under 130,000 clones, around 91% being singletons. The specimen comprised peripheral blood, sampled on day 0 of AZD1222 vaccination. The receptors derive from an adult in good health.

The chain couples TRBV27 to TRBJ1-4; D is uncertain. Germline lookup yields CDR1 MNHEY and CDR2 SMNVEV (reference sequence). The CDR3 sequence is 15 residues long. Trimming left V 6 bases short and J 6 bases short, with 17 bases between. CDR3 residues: CASRNRAGSYEKLFF. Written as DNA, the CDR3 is TGTGCCAGCAGGAACCGGGCTGGCAGTTATGAAAAACTGTTTTTT. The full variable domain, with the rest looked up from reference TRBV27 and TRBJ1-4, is EAQVTQNPRYLITVTGKKLTVTCSQNMNHEYMSWYRQDPGLGLRQIYYSMNVEVTDKGDVPEGYKVSRKEKRNFPLILESPSPNQTSLYFCASRNRAGSYEKLFFGSGTQLSVL.

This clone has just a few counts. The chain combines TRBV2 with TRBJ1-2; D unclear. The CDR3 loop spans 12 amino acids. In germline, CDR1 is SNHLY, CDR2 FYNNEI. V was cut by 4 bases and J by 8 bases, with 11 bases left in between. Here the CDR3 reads CASSVAERGYTF. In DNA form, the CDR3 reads TGTGCCAGCAGTGTAGCGGAGAGAGGCTACACCTTC.

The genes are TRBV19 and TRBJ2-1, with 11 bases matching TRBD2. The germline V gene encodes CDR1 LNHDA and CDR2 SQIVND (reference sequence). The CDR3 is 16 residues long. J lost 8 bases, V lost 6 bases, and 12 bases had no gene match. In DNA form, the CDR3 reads TGTGCCAGTAGAAAGATAGCGGGGGGGCCGGGCGATGAGCAGTTCTTC. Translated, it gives CASRKIAGGPGDEQFF.

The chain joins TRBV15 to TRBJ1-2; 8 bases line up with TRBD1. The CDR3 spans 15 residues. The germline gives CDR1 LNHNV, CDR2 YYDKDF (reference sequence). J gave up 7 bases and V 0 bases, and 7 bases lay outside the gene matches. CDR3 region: CATSRDGQGGRGYTF. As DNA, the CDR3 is TGTGCCACCAGCAGAGATGGACAGGGAGGTCGTGGCTACACCTTC.

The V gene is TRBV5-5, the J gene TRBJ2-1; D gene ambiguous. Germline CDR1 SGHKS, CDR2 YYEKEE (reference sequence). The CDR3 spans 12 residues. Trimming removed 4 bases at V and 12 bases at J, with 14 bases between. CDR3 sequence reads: CASSLQTPPQFF. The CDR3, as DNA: TGTGCCAGCAGCCTTCAGACCCCGCCGCAGTTCTTC.

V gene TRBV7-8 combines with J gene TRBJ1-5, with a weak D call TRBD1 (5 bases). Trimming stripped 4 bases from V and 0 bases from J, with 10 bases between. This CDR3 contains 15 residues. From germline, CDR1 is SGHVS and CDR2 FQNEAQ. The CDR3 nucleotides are TGTGCCAGCAGCTCCTCAGGGTATAGCAATCAGCCCCAGCATTTT. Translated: CASSSSGYSNQPQHF.

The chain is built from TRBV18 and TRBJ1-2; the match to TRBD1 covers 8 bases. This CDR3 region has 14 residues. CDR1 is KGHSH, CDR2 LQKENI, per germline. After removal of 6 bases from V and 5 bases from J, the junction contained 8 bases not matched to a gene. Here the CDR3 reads CASSPTRTGYGYTF. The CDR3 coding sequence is TGTGCCAGCTCGCCTACTCGGACAGGGTATGGCTACACCTTC.

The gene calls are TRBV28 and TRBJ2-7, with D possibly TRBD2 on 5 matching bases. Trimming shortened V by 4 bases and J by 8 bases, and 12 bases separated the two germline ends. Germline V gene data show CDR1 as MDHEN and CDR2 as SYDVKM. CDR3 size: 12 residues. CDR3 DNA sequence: TGTGCCAGCAGTTGGAGGAATAGGAAGCAGTACTTC. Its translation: CASSWRNRKQYF. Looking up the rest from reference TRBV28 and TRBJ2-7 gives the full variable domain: DVKVTQSSRYLVKRTGEKVFLECVQDMDHENMFWYRQDPGLGLRLIYFSYDVKMKEKGDIPEGYSVSREKKERFSLILESASTNQTSMYLCASSWRNRKQYFGPGTRLTVT.

The CDR3 here is CASSFSVDTEAFF. As DNA, the CDR3 is TGTGCCAGCAGCTTTAGTGTTGACACTGAAGCTTTCTTT. The V and J genes are TRBV5-5 and TRBJ1-1; D remains ambiguous. V was pared by 2 bases and J by 3 bases, with 8 bases between. Germline values: CDR1 SGHKS, CDR2 YYEKEE (reference sequence). This CDR3 is built from 13 residues.

The CDR3 loop is CSVGGLQNTEAFF. The CDR3 nucleotides read TGCAGCGTTGGAGGGCTACAGAACACTGAAGCTTTCTTT. The chain has TRBV29-1 and TRBJ1-1; D remains ambiguous. V was cut by 4 bases and J by 1 base, with 10 bases left in between. This CDR3 has 13 amino acids. Germline V CDR1 and CDR2: SQVTM, ANQGSEA.

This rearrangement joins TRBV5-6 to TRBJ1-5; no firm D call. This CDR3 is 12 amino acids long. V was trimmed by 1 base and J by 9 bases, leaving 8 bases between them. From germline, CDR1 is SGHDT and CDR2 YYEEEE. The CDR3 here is CASSLPGMPQHF. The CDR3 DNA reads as TGTGCCAGCAGCTTGCCGGGGATGCCCCAGCATTTT.

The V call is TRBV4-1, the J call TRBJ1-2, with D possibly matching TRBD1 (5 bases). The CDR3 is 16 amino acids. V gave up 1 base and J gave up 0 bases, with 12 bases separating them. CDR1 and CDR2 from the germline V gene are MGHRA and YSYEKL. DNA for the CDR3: TGCGCCAGCAGCCAAGTCGGGGCTGAAGCTAACTATGGCTACACCTTC. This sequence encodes CASSQVGAEANYGYTF.

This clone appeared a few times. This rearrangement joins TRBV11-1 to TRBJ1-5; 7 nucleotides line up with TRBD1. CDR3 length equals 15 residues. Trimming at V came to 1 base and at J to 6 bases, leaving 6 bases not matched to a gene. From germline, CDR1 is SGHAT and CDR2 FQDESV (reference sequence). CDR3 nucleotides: TGTGCCAGCAGCTTAGGCAGGGGGGCGTCTCAGCCCCAGCATTTT. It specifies CASSLGRGASQPQHF.

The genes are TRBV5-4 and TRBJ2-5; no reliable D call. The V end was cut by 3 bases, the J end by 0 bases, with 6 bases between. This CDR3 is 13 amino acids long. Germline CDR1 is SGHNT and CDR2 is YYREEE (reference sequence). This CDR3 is CASSWGNQETQYF. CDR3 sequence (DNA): TGTGCCAGCAGCTGGGGTAACCAAGAGACCCAGTACTTC.

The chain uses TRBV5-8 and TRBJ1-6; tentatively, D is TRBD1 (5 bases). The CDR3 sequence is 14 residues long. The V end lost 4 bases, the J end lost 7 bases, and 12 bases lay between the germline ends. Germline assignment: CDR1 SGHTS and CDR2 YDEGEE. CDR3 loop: CASSAGFYNSPLHF. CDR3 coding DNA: TGTGCCAGCAGCGCAGGGTTCTACAATTCACCCCTCCACTTT.

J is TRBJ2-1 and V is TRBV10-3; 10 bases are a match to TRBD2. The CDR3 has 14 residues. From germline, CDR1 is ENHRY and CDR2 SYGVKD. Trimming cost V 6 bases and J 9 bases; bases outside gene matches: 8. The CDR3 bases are TGTGCCATCAGGGTTAGCGGGGGGCCTAGTGAGCAGTTCTTC. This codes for CAIRVSGGPSEQFF.

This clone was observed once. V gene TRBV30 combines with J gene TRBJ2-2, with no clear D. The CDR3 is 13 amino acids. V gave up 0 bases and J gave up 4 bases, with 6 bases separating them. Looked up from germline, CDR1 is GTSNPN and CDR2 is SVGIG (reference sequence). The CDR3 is CAWSVMGTGELFF. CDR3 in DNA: TGTGCCTGGAGTGTAATGGGCACCGGGGAGCTGTTTTTT. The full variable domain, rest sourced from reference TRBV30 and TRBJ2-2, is SQTIHQWPATLVQPVGSPLSLECTVEGTSNPNLYWYRQAAGRGLQLLFYSVGIGQISSEVPQNLSASRPQDRQFILSSKKLLLSDSGFYLCAWSVMGTGELFFGEGSRLTVL.

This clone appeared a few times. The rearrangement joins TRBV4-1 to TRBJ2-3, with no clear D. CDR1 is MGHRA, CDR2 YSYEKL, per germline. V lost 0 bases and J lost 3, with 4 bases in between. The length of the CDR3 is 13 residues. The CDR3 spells CASSQEWTDTQYF. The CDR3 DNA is TGCGCCAGCAGCCAAGAGTGGACAGATACGCAGTATTTT.

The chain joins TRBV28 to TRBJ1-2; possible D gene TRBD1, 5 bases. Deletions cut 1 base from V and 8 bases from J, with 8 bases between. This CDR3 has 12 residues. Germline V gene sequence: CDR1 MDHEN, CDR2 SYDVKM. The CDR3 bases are TGTGCCAGCAGTTTATCGGGGGAGGGCTACACCTTC. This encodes CASSLSGEGYTF.

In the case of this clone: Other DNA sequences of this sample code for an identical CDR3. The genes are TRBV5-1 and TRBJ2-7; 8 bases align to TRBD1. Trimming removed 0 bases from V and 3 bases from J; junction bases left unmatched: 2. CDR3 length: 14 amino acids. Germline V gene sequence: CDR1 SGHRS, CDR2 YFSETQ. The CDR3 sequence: CASSLEGTGYEQYF. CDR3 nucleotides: TGCGCCAGCAGCTTGGAAGGGACAGGCTACGAGCAGTACTTC.

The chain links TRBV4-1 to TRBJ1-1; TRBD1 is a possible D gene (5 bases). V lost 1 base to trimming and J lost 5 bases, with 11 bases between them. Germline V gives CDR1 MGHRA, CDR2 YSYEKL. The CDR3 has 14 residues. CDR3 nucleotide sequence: TGCGCCAGCAGCCAAGTTCGACAGACAACTGAAGCTTTCTTT. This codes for CASSQVRQTTEAFF.

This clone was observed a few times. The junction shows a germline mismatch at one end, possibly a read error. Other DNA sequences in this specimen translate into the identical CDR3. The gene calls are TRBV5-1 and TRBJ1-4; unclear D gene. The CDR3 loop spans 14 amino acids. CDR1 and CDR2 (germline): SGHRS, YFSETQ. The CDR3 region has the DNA TGCGCCAGCAGTTTGGGGTCAACTAATGAAAAACTGTTTTTT. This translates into CASSLGSTNEKLFF.

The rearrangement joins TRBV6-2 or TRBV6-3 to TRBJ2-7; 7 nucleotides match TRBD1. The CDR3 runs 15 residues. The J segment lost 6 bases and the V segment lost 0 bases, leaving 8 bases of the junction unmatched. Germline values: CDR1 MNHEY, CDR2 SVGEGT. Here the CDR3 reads CASSYSGRGFSEQYF. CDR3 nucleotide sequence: TGTGCCAGCAGTTACTCGGGCAGGGGGTTCAGCGAGCAGTACTTC.